Described below is a single T cell receptor beta chain sequence and its context. This record comes from a study of blood T cell repertoires in COVID-19. Background on the study: The United States, Italy and Spain were the sources of the acute and convalescent COVID-19 samples. In each case, the material was cDNA or gDNA derived from T cells, B-cell-depleted T cells, or PBMCs.

The repertoire was sequenced with immunoSEQ multiplex PCR; TCRdb's copy has only in-frame clones and lacks some. Among about 330,000 clones listed, 80% to 90% were seen once. The germline gives CDR1 SEHNR, CDR2 FQNEAQ (reference sequence). After removal of 7 bases from V and 8 bases from J, the junction contained 11 bases not matched to a gene. This CDR3 region has 14 residues. Sequenced: peripheral blood. The TCR sequence derives from a man under 40 with COVID-19, enrolled during active disease. This chain joins TRBV7-9 and TRBJ1-2; 9 nucleotides match TRBD1. The CDR3 protein is CASTKGGQGKGYTF. CDR3 bases: TGTGCCAGCACCAAGGGCGGACAGGGGAAAGGCTACACCTTC.